This T cell receptor (beta chain) emerged from a study of T cells after posttransplantation cyclophosphamide. V was clipped by 11 bases and J by 0 bases, with 14 bases between them. The CDR3 runs to 14 residues. From germline, CDR1 is MNHEY and CDR2 SVGAGI. Assay: immunoSEQ multiplex PCR; the TCRdb copy retains only in-frame clones and omits some. The sample has some 18,000 clones; about 85% are singletons. Treatment was busulfan-fludarabine conditioning, a marrow graft, and cyclophosphamide on days +3 and +4. This clone was counted a few times. This chain links TRBV6-5 with TRBJ1-3; possibly TRBD1 for D (6 bases). The sequences come from PBMCs, collected after allogeneic stem cell transplant with posttransplant cyclophosphamide. This clonotype originated in a female patient aged 40 to 50 who received an allogeneic stem cell transplant from a related donor, was CMV-positive, and had no GVHD. The graft donor may have given rise to some T cells. The CDR3 is CAAAGGPSGNTIYF. CDR3 nucleotides: TGTGCCGCGGCGGGGGGCCCCTCTGGAAACACCATATATTTT.